This T cell receptor (beta chain) was sequenced in a study of CD8 T cells in ankylosing spondylitis (dated by TCRdb to between 2016 and 2019). The study in broad terms: The study set out to find disease-linked TCR variants by profiling T cell receptor beta repertoires in ankylosing spondylitis patients and healthy donors. The whole study cohort included 108 healthy donors and around 25 ankylosing spondylitis patients. Peripheral blood samples were taken, and synovial fluid was additionally collected from ankylosing spondylitis patients.

Remarks on this clonotype: Which antigen it targets is not known. No base quality information exists; no much larger clone differs at one position.

The research as a whole found: The disease-linked clones showed a CD8+ phenotype and occurred at relatively low frequencies in peripheral blood. A TCR beta motif made up of roughly eight highly homologous amino acid variants appeared to be characteristic of blood from ankylosing spondylitis patients. Some TCR beta motif variants had previously been reported in synovial fluid and blood of reactive arthritis patients, which suggested common disease-initiation mechanisms. The disease-linked clones were reported as significantly enriched in matched synovial fluid samples from ankylosing spondylitis patients.

From its cysteine to its phenylalanine, the CDR3 spans 15 amino acids. Only the CDR3 region is kept as DNA, spanning 45 bases read in frame from base 1. CDR1 and CDR2, per the germline V gene, are SGHTA and FQGNSA. V is shortened by 0 bases, J by 0 bases, and the region joining them spans 7 bases. The sequencer listed for this sample is Illumina HiSeq 2500. Quantitative 5'-RACE with molecular barcodes was the method used to prepare the TCR beta libraries. The original pipeline was this. To identify disease-linked TCR variants, a new computational method was used, one built on a probabilistic model of VDJ rearrangement. TCRdb passed the public sequencing reads through fastp at Q25 and MiXCR, retaining productive beta sequences. Merged by CDR3 protein, the rows form single entries marked with the most common genes and DNA. TCRdb's processing, not the authors' own work, is the source of the V and J calls. A total of a few hundred thousand distinct CDR3 sequences appear in this sample, around 22% of them only once. The ten largest clonotypes hold less than 20% of the sample.

The receptor was derived from a male donor with ankylosing spondylitis. The rearranged chain carries TRBV7-2 and TRBJ2-3; the D gene assignment is ambiguous. The sequencing input was blood, either unsorted or a sorted T cell fraction (not recorded which). The DNA is as follows: TGTGCCAGCAGCTTAGCGGGTATCAGCACAGATACGCAGTATTTT. Protein translation: CASSLAGISTDTQYF.